These 4 T cell receptor beta chains came from one sample sequenced in a study of blood T cells in healthy people across ages. A J-beta primer mix and a sample-barcoded 5' primer were used in a second PCR of roughly 7 to 12 cycles. TCRdb passed the 5' RACE reads through MiXCR, listing each CDR3 protein once. The table has hundreds of thousands of distinct CDR3 sequences, 35% to 40% seen once; the top ten hold around 13%. The sequenced sample was blood. These receptors came from a man aged 18 to 29 in good health.

This clonotype was counted ten times or more. The V gene is TRBV20-1, the J gene TRBJ2-1; 10 nucleotides agree with TRBD2. After removal of 0 bases from V and 11 bases from J, the junction contained 4 bases not matched to a gene. Germline V CDR1 and CDR2: DFQATT, SNEGSKA (reference sequence). There are 13 residues in the CDR3. The DNA of the CDR3 is TGCAGTGCTAGAGATTCTAGCGGGGGACAGCAGTTCTTC. This translates into CSARDSSGGQQFF.

The table lists this clonotype with a count of one. The chain couples TRBV5-1 to TRBJ2-1, with D possibly matching TRBD2 (6 bases). CDR1 and CDR2 from the germline V gene are SGHRS and YFSETQ. The CDR3 sequence is 14 residues long. Trimming cost V 0 bases and J 13 bases, with 17 bases left between them. The CDR3 here is CASSLGGLQETQFF. Written as DNA, the CDR3 is TGCGCCAGCAGCTTGGGGGGACTCCAAGAGACCCAGTTCTTC.

This clonotype was observed at least ten times. The DNA for the CDR3 is TGTGCCAGCAGCCGCGACAGGCACAATGAGCAGTTCTTC. This translates into CASSRDRHNEQFF. The chain combines TRBV3-1 with TRBJ2-1; D perhaps matches TRBD1 (6 bases). V dropped 4 bases and J dropped 5 bases, with 9 bases sitting between them. Germline loops: CDR1 LGHDT, CDR2 YNNKEL (reference sequence). The CDR3 spans 13 residues.

The CDR3 reads CASSQLQGTGTEAFF. The CDR3 bases are TGCGCCAGCAGCCAATTACAGGGGACTGGGACTGAAGCTTTCTTT. This chain links TRBV4-3 with TRBJ1-1, with TRBD1 identical over 7 bases. V lost 2 bases to trimming and J lost 5 bases; unmatched junction nucleotides: 8. Germline V lookup: CDR1 LGHNA, CDR2 YSLEER. The CDR3 runs to 15 residues.